Listed below are T cell receptor beta chains from one sample, sequenced in a study of T cell repertoires in cytomegalovirus infection. TCRdb reprocessed the reads via MiXCR and lists one record per CDR3 protein. Of about 530,000 distinct CDR3 sequences listed, roughly 29% were seen once; the top ten hold roughly 13%. The sequenced sample was PBMCs. The receptors were gathered from a human donor in good health (CMV status not recorded). Some clones in this sample may be carry-over from other donors' samples. Each CDR3 is given with its conserved first and last residue. A D gene is named only where the DNA matches it firmly. Clone size is given for some rows only: seen once, a few or many times, or a class if the clone is expanded.

d_call	clone_size	v_call	j_call	cdr3_aa	cdr3_nt
NA	NA	TRBV6-8	TRBJ2-5	CASSSWTEQETQYF	TGTGCCAGCAGTTCCTGGACCGAACAAGAGACCCAGTACTTC
NA	NA	TRBV30	TRBJ1-2	CAWVKTLVGGYTF	TGTGCCTGGGTCAAGACGCTGGTAGGTGGCTACACCTTC
NA	few	TRBV6-1	TRBJ2-3	CASKPSLTATDTQYF	TGTGCCAGCAAACCTTCATTAACCGCCACAGATACGCAGTATTTT
NA	few	TRBV7-9	TRBJ2-3	CASSLEGTADTQYF	TGTGCCAGCAGCTTAGAGGGTACGGCAGATACGCAGTATTTT
NA	NA	TRBV11-2	TRBJ2-4	CASSTLSLTTPIQYF	TGTGCCAGCAGCACCCTATCCCTTACCACTCCAATTCAGTACTTC
TRBD1	many	TRBV7-2	TRBJ2-6	CASSREGGGGANVLTF	TGTGCCAGCAGCCGGGAAGGGGGCGGTGGGGCCAACGTCCTGACTTTC
NA	NA	TRBV6-2/TRBV6-3	TRBJ2-4	CASSPGGSKNIQYF	TGTGCCAGCAGCCCAGGGGGGTCCAAAAACATTCAGTACTTC
NA	NA	TRBV19	TRBJ2-1	CASRYPGRNNEQFF	TGTGCCAGTAGATACCCTGGACGAAACAATGAGCAGTTCTTC
TRBD1	many	TRBV7-2	TRBJ2-3	CASSNTDRGITDTQYF	TGTGCCAGCAGTAACACGGACAGGGGGATTACAGATACGCAGTATTTT
NA	NA	TRBV27	TRBJ2-1	CASSSTRGYEQFF	TGTGCCAGCAGTTCAACGAGGGGTTATGAGCAGTTCTTC
NA	NA	TRBV29-1	TRBJ2-1	CSVEVDAAYNEQFF	TGCAGCGTTGAGGTGGACGCAGCCTACAATGAGCAGTTCTTC
NA	NA	TRBV29-1	TRBJ2-3	CSSCGPAGNTDTQYF	TGCAGCTCCTGCGGCCCGGCGGGGAACACAGATACGCAGTATTTT
NA	NA	TRBV7-6	TRBJ2-1	CASSLSINNEQFF	TGTGCCAGCAGCTTGAGTATTAACAATGAGCAGTTCTTC
TRBD1	few	TRBV7-9	TRBJ1-1	CASSFVQGVGNTEAFF	TGTGCCAGCAGCTTCGTACAGGGGGTCGGTAACACTGAAGCTTTCTTT
TRBD1	NA	TRBV29-1	TRBJ2-5	CSGTGPYQETQYF	TGCAGCGGGACAGGGCCGTACCAAGAGACCCAGTACTTC
NA	NA	TRBV6-2/TRBV6-3	TRBJ2-2	CASREHRAGELFF	TGTGCCAGCAGGGAACACCGAGCCGGGGAGCTGTTTTTT
NA	NA	TRBV5-6	TRBJ1-4	CASSAGCATNEKLFF	TGTGCCAGCAGCGCCGGGTGTGCCACTAATGAAAAACTGTTTTTT
NA	NA	TRBV7-2	TRBJ1-1	CASSFGTMNTEAFF	TGTGCCAGCAGCTTTGGCACTATGAACACTGAAGCTTTCTTT
NA	many	TRBV7-9	TRBJ1-2	CASSLGLSYGYTF	TGTGCCAGCAGCTTGGGACTTAGCTATGGCTACACCTTC
TRBD1	NA	TRBV5-1	TRBJ1-3	CASSLVGRGPRNTIYF	TGCGCCAGCAGCTTGGTTGGCAGGGGGCCCCGAAACACCATATATTTT
NA	few	TRBV7-9	TRBJ1-3	CASSLGDWSVIGNTIYF	TGTGCCAGCAGCTTAGGTGATTGGAGCGTGATCGGAAACACCATATATTTT
NA	few	TRBV7-8	TRBJ2-7	CASSLANQGREQYF	TGTGCCAGCAGCTTAGCGAATCAGGGACGCGAGCAGTACTTC
NA	few	TRBV27	TRBJ2-3	CASSLVRSPLNTQYF	TGTGCCAGCAGTTTAGTCCGGAGCCCCCTAAATACGCAGTATTTT
NA	once	TRBV7-8	TRBJ1-2	CASSIRYRDGDYGYTF	TGTGCCAGCAGCATCAGATACCGGGACGGGGACTATGGCTACACCTTC
TRBD1	many	TRBV7-2	TRBJ1-4	CASSLEILQGEREKLFF	TGTGCCAGCAGCTTAGAAATACTACAGGGGGAAAGGGAAAAACTGTTTTTT
NA	few	TRBV11-2	TRBJ2-1	CASRQLKSSYNEQFF	TGTGCCAGCAGACAACTAAAAAGCTCCTACAATGAGCAGTTCTTC
NA	NA	TRBV28	TRBJ1-3	CASLQGIGNTIYF	TGTGCCAGCTTGCAGGGGATTGGAAACACCATATATTTT
NA	few	TRBV5-8	TRBJ1-4	CASSSGTQANEKLFF	TGTGCCAGCAGCTCCGGTACCCAGGCGAATGAAAAACTGTTTTTT
NA	many	TRBV7-8	TRBJ2-3	CASSLYGTDTQYF	TGTGCCAGCAGCTTATACGGCACAGATACGCAGTATTTT
NA	NA	TRBV5-4	TRBJ2-7	CASSKGTHRYEQYF	TGTGCCAGCAGCAAAGGGACTCATAGGTACGAGCAGTACTTC
NA	many	TRBV7-2	TRBJ2-1	CASSLKVGLTGFMNEQFF	TGTGCCAGCAGCTTAAAAGTTGGTTTAACAGGGTTTATGAATGAGCAGTTCTTC
TRBD2	many	TRBV7-8	TRBJ2-2	CASSLEGTIPTGELFF	TGTGCCAGCAGCTTAGAAGGGACTATCCCAACCGGGGAGCTGTTTTTT
NA	NA	TRBV3-1	TRBJ2-7	CASSQEGTGPRREQYF	TGTGCCAGCAGCCAAGAGGGAACGGGACCTCGGCGGGAGCAGTACTTC
NA	NA	TRBV11-2	TRBJ1-2	CASSLEAAPNYGYTF	TGTGCCAGCAGCTTAGAGGCTGCCCCGAACTATGGCTACACCTTC
TRBD1	NA	TRBV12-3/TRBV12-4	TRBJ1-5	CASSLQGAYGPQHF	TGTGCCAGCAGTTTACAGGGGGCCTACGGGCCCCAGCATTTT
TRBD2	many	TRBV7-2	TRBJ2-1	CASSLVGGSSYNEQFF	TGTGCCAGCAGCTTAGTTGGCGGGAGCTCCTACAATGAGCAGTTCTTC
TRBD1	NA	TRBV7-2	TRBJ1-2	CASSSQTGQGLTGYTF	TGTGCCAGCAGCTCTCAAACGGGACAGGGTTTGACTGGCTACACCTTC
NA	NA	TRBV4-2	TRBJ1-4	CASSQGSKVSEKLFF	TGTGCCAGCAGCCAAGGATCCAAGGTGTCTGAAAAACTGTTTTTT